This entry describes one T cell receptor (beta chain). This clonotype was counted a few times. Its recognized antigen is unknown. No base quality information exists; no much larger clone differs at one position. The germline V gene yields MGHRA for CDR1 and YSYEKL for CDR2. V has 4 bases trimmed and J has 1 base trimmed; junction bases matching no gene number 6. The CDR3 runs 15 residues from the cysteine to the phenylalanine. Left in the record is the CDR3 DNA by itself, 45 bases read in frame from the first base. The record originates from a study of human T cells and chemical hapten exposure (dated by TCRdb to the early 2020s). About the full investigation: For sensitization, 2% DPC in acetone was applied to a roughly 2 cm by roughly 2 cm area of upper inner arm skin. The study tracked peripheral blood TCR repertoire changes in vivo during primary and secondary sensitization to the hapten diphenylcyclopropenone (DPC) in alopecia patients. Libraries were pooled for sequencing, and variation in per-sample TCR yields was attributed mainly to small differences in library volumes within the pool. Under 30 alopecia patients gave blood for TCR sequencing at one to four time points (pre-sensitization, 2, 6 and 24 weeks). Blood samples were taken from patients before sensitization (week 0) and then at 2, 6 and about 24 weeks after DPC sensitization. Throughout the approximately 24-week study period, patients were also given weekly therapeutic DPC doses on the scalp. Patch testing on the upper back used Finn chambers containing 0.01% DPC, with scoring done after 6 days according to International Contact Dermatitis Research Group standards. Most of the patients in the cohort were female, and the cohort covered alopecia areata with under or over 50% scalp involvement, alopecia totalis and alopecia universalis. General conclusions and limits of the study: Because every patient had alopecia, a presumed autoimmune disease, the patients' immune response might differ from that of healthy individuals. DPC sensitization did not change how many TCRs were above 1 in 1000 frequency, and no evidence was found of alterations in global repertoire structure. Expanded TCRs formed significantly more large CDR3 similarity clusters than pre-sensitization or healthy control sets, consistent with antigen-driven responses. A positive correlation was found between the number of PT1 expanded TCRs and patch test score, with significance reached at thresholds 8, 16 and 32 but not 4. Repeated subsampling changed both the strength of the expansion versus patch-test correlation and the threshold at which that correlation became significant.

Per the publication, the time point label means: patch test 1, 2 weeks after DPC sensitization. This sample's treatment or condition label indicates: therapeutic diphenylcyclopropenone sensitization with weekly scalp DPC. Blood at each patch-test visit was drawn before the patch test was applied. Patients were considered eligible if aged 18 to 70, diagnosed with alopecia and deemed suitable for DPC therapy, and patients were excluded if pregnant. Total RNA was isolated from unfractionated whole blood collected in Tempus Blood RNA tubes. The library relied on RACE. Sequencing took place on a NextSeq 500. During library preparation, unique molecular identifiers were attached to individual cDNA molecules so that TCRs could be counted in a quantitative, reproducible way. For every blood RNA sample, sequencing covered both the TCR alpha and TCR beta chains. For the original study's pipeline: A median of around 100,000 TCRs per sample was observed, with a range of about 20,000 to 700,000. V, J and CDR3 annotation of the TCR reads was carried out using the Decombinator software suite. Every sample was subsampled to the same number of TCRs (28,000) for the PS versus PT1 abundance plots. Expanded TCRs were defined as absent before sensitization and observed at least eight times at the 2-week time point. The public reads were run again by TCRdb, first through fastp at Q25 and then through MiXCR, and only productive beta chains were kept. A single entry per CDR3 protein holds the most common genes and DNA from its merged rows. The V and J calls reflect TCRdb's pipeline rather than the authors' work. The sample has fewer than 200,000 distinct CDR3 sequences on record, about 20% of them singletons. The top ten constitute under 7.5% of the sample.

The chain links TRBV4-1 with TRBJ1-1; TRBD1 fits 7 bases in the junction. Sequences were derived from whole blood, sampled in connection with sensitization to the hapten diphenylcyclopropenone (DPC). The sequence was collected from a woman in her forties or fifties with alopecia areata. Some clones in this sample may be carry-over from other donors' samples. Here is the DNA: TGCGCCAGCAGCCCCGGGACAGTTTCGAACACTGAAGCTTTCTTT. Its translation is CASSPGTVSNTEAFF.